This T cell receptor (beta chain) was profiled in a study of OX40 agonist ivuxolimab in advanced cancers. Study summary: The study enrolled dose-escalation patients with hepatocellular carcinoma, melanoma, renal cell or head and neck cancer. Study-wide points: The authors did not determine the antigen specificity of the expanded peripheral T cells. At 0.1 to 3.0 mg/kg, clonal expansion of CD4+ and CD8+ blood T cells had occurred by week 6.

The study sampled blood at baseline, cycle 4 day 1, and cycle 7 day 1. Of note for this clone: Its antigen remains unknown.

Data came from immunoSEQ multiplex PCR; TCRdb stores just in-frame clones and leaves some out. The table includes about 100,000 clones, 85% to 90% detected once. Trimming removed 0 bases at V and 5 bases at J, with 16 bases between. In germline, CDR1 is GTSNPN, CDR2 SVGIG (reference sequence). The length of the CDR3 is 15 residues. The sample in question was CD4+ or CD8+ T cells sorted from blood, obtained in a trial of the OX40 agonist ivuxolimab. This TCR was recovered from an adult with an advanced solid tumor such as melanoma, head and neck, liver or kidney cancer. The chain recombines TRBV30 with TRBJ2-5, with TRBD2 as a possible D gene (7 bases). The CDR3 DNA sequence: TGTGCCTGGAGTGTAATCCGGGGGGCAGAGGAGACCCAGTACTTC. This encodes CAWSVIRGAEETQYF.